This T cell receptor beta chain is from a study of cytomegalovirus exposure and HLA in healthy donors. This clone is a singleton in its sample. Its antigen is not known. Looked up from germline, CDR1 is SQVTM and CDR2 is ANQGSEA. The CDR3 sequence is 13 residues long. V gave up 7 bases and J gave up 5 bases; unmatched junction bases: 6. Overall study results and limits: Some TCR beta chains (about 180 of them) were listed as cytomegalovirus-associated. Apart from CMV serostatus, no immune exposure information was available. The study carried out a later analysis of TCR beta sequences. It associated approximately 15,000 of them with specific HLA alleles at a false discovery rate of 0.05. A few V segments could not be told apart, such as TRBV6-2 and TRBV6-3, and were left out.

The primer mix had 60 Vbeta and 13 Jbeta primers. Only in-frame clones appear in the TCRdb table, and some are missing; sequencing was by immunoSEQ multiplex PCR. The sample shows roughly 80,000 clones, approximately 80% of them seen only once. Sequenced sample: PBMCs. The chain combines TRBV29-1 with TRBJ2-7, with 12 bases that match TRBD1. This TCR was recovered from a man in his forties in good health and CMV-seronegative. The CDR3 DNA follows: TGCAGCGCCTCCGGGACAGGGGGCAACGAGCAGTACTTC. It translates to CSASGTGGNEQYF.